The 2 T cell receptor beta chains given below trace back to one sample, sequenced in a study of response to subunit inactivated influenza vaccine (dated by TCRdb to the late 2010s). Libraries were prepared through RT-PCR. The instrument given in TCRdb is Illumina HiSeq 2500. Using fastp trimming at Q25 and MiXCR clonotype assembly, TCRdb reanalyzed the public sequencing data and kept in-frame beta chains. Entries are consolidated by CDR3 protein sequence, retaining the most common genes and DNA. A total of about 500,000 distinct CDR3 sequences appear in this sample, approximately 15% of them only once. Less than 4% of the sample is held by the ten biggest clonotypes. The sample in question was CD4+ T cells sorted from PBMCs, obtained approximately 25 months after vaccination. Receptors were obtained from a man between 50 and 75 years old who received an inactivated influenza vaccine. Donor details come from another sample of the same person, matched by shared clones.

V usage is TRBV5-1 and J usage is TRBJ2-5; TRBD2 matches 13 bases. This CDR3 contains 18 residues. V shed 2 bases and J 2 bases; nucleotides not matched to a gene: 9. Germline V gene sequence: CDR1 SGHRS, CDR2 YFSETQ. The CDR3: CASSFQLAGGRQQETQYF. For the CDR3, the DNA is TGCGCCAGCAGCTTTCAACTAGCGGGGGGGCGACAACAAGAGACCCAGTACTTC.

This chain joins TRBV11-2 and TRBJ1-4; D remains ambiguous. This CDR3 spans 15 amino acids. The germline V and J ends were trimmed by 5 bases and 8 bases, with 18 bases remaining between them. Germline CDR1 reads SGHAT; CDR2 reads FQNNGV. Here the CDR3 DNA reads TGTGCCAGCAGCCTTTCCGACATCCCAGTCGAAAAACTGTTTTTT. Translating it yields CASSLSDIPVEKLFF.